The sequence of this T cell receptor beta chain was determined in a study of control samples from healthy donors and cancer patients. The CDR3 is 15 residues long. V was trimmed by 4 bases and J by 4 bases, leaving 17 bases between them. Per the germline V gene, CDR1 is SGHRS and CDR2 is YFSETQ. The repertoire was sequenced with immunoSEQ multiplex PCR; TCRdb's copy has only in-frame clones and lacks some. The table shows about 79,000 clones, with 93% occurring only once. The chain combines TRBV5-1 with TRBJ1-2; possibly TRBD1 for D (5 bases). Sequenced sample: PBMCs. The sequence came from a woman between 40 and 50 years old with lung cancer. CDR3: CASSVDSRPIYGYTF. The CDR3 coding sequence is TGCGCCAGCAGCGTCGACAGCCGACCGATCTATGGCTACACCTTC.